This T cell receptor beta chain derives from a study of blood T cell repertoires in COVID-19. In the study overall: Donors in the United States, Italy and Spain gave samples during acute or convalescent COVID-19.

The CDR3 contains 15 residues. Losses at the gene ends were 4 bases for V and 5 bases for J; bases not matched to a gene: 11. Germline values: CDR1 SGDLS, CDR2 YYNGEE. How the authors handled the data: Cell counts per sample came from amplifying reference gene primers. The protocol was immunoSEQ multiplex PCR, while the TCRdb copy is restricted to in-frame clones and leaves out a portion. Clonal size and the V and J genes are those of that table, whereas D and trimming came from the DNA. The sample carries 380,000 or so clones, around 90% recorded once. This TCR came from a woman aged 40 to 50 with acute COVID-19. This rearrangement joins TRBV9 to TRBJ2-5, with TRBD2 identical over 7 bases. The source material was PBMCs or T cells enriched from blood (not recorded which). The CDR3 nucleotides read TGTGCCAGCAGCCCGGGCAATAGCGGGCAGGAGACCCAGTACTTC. Its translation is CASSPGNSGQETQYF.